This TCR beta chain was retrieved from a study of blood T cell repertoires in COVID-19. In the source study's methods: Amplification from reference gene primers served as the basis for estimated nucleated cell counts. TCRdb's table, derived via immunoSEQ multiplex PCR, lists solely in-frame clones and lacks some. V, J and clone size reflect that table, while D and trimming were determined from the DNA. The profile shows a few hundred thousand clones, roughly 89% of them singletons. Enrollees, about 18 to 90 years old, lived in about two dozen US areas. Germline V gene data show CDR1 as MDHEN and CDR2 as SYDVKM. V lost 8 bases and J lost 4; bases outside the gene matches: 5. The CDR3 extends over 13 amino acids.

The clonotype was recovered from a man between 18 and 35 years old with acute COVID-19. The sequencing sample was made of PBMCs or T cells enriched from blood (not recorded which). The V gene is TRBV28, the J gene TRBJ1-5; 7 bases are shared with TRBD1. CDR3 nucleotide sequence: TGTGCCAGCCTGCCGGGACAGAATCAGCCCCAGCATTTT. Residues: CASLPGQNQPQHF.